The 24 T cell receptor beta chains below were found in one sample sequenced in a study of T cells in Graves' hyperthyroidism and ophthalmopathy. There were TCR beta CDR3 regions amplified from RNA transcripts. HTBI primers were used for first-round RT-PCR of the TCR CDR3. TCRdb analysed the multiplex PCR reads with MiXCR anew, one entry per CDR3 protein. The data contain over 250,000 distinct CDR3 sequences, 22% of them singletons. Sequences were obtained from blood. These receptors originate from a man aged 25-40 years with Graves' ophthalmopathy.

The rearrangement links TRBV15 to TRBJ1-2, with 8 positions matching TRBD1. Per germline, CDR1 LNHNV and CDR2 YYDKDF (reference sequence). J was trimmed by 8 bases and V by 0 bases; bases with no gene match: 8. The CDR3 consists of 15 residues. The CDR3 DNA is TGTGCCACCAGCAGAGACAGGGGGCCGCCGGCGGGCTACACCTTC. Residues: CATSRDRGPPAGYTF.

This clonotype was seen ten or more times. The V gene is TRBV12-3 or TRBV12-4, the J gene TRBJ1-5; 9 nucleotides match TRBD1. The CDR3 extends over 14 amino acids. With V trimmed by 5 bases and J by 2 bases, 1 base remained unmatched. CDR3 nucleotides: TGTGCCAGCAGTAGGACAGGGGGCAATCAGCCCCAGCATTTT. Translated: CASSRTGGNQPQHF.

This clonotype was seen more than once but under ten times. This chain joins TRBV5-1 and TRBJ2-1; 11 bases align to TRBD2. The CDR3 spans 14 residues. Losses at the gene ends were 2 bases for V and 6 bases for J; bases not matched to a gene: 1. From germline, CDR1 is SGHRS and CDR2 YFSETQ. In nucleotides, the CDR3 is TGCGCCAGCAGCTTTAGCGGGAGGGCCAATGAGCAGTTCTTC. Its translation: CASSFSGRANEQFF.

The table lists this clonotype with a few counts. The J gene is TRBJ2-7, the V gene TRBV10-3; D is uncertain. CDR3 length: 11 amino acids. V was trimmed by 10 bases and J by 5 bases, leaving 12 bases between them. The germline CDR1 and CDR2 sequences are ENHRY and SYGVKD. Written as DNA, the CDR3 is TGTGCCAGCACGTGGTATCACGAGCAGTACTTC. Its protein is CASTWYHEQYF.

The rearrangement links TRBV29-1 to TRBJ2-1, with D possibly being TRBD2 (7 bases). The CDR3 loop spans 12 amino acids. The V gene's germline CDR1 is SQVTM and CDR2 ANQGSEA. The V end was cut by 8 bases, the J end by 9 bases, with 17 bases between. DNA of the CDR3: TGCAGCACAGGGAGGGGGTCTGCTGAGCAGTTCTTC. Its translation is CSTGRGSAEQFF.

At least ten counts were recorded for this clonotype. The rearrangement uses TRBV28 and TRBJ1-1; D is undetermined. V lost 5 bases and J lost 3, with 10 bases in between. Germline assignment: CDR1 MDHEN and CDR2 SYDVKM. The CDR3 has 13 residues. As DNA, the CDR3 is TGTGCCAGCAGTCCCGGTATCTACACTGAAGCTTTCTTT. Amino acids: CASSPGIYTEAFF.

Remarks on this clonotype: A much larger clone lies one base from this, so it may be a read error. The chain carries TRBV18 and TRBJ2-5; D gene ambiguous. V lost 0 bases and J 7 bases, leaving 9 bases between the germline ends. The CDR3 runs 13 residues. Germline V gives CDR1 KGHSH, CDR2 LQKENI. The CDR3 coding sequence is TGTGCCAGCTCACCACCTTCTTATGGGACCCAGTACTTC. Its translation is CASSPPSYGTQYF. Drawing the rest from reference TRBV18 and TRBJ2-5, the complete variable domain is NAGVMQNPRHLVRRRGQEARLRCSPMKGHSHVYWYRQLPEEGLKFMVYLQKENIIDESGMPKERFSAEFPKEGPSILRIQQVVRGDSAAYFCASSPPSYGTQYFGPGTRLLVL.

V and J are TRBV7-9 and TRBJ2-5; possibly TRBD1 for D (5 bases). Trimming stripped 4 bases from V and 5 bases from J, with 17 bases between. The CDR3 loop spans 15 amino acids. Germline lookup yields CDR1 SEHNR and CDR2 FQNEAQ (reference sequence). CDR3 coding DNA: TGTGCCAGCAGCTCACACTCTCAGGGTACGGAGACCCAGTACTTC. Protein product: CASSSHSQGTETQYF.

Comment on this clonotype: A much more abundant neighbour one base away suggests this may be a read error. CDR3 region: CASRDAGSYNEQFF. As DNA, the CDR3 is TGTGCCAGCAGGGACGCTGGCTCCTACAATGAGCAGTTCTTC. The chain links TRBV28 to TRBJ2-1; D gene ambiguous. CDR3 length: 14 residues. Trimming took off 6 bases at V and 0 bases at J, with 9 bases between the two ends. Germline V gene sequence: CDR1 MDHEN, CDR2 SYDVKM.

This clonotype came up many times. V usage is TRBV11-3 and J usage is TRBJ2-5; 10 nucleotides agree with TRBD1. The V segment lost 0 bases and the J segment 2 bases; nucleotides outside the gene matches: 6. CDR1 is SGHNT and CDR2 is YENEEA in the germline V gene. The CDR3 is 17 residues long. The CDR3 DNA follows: TGTGCCAGCAGCTTAGAGGGAGACAGGGGGCTACAAGAGACCCAGTACTTC. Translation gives CASSLEGDRGLQETQYF.

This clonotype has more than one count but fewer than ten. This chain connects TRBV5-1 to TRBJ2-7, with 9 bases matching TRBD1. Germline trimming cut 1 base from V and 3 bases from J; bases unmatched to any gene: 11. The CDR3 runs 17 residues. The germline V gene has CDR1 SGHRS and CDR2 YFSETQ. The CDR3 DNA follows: TGCGCCAGCAGCTTGCTTAGTACGGGACAGGGCATCTACGAGCAGTACTTC. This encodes CASSLLSTGQGIYEQYF.

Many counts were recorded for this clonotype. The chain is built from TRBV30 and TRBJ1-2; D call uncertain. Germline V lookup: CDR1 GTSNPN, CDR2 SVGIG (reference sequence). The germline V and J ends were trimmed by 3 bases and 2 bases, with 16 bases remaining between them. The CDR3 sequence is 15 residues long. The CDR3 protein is CAWSRVVGPNYGYTF. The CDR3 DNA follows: TGTGCCTGGAGCCGAGTAGTGGGTCCCAACTATGGCTACACCTTC.

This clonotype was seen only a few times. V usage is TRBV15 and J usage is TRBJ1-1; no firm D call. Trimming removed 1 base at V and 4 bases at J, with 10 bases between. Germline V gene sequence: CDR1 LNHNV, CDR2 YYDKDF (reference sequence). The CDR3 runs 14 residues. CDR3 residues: CATSRGERGTEAFF. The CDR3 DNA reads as TGTGCCACCAGCAGAGGGGAGCGTGGCACTGAAGCTTTCTTT.

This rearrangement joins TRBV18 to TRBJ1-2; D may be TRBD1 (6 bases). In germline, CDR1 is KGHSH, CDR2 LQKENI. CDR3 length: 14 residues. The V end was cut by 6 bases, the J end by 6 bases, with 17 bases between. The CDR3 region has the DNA TGTGCCAGCTCCCCGGACAGAGGAATAAATGGCTACACCTTC. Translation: CASSPDRGINGYTF.

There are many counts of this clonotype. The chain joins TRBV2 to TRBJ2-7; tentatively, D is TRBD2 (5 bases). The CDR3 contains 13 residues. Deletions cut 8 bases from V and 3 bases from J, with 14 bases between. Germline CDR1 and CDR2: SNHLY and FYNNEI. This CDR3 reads CASGSGELYEQYF. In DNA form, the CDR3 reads TGTGCCAGCGGGAGTGGCGAACTCTACGAGCAGTACTTC.

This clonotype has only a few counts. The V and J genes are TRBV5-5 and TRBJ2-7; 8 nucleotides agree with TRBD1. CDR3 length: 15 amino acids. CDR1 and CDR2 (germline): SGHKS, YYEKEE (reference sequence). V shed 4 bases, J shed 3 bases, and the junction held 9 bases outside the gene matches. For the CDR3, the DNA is TGTGCCAGCAGCACCACAGGGGGTCTGCGCTACGAGCAGTACTTC. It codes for CASSTTGGLRYEQYF.

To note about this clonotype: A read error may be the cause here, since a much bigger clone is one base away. The CDR3 loop reads CASSLLRQNNQPQHF. The CDR3 coding sequence is TGTGCCAGCAGCCTCCTCAGACAGAACAATCAGCCCCAGCATTTT. The chain employs TRBV2 and TRBJ1-5; possible D gene TRBD1, 5 bases. The CDR3 sequence is 15 residues long. The V gene lost 6 bases and the J gene lost 3 bases, with 15 bases spanning the gap. CDR1 SNHLY and CDR2 FYNNEI come from the germline V gene.

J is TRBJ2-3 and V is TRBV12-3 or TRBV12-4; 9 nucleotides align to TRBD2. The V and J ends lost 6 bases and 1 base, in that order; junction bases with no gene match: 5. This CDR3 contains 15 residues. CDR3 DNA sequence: TGTGCCAGCAGCGACCTAGCGGGACGCACAGATACGCAGTATTTT. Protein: CASSDLAGRTDTQYF.

The CDR3: CASSSFSREGRSNEKLFF. The CDR3 region has the DNA TGTGCCAGCAGTTCCTTCTCGAGAGAGGGTCGGTCTAATGAAAAACTGTTTTTT. The chain is built from TRBV28 and TRBJ1-4, with D unclear. V lost 4 bases, J lost 3 bases, and 21 bases lay in between. Germline values: CDR1 MDHEN, CDR2 SYDVKM. The CDR3 loop spans 18 amino acids.

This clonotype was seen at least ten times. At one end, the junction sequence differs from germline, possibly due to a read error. Here the CDR3 reads CASSHHSGASRDTQYF. For the CDR3, the DNA is TGTGCCAGCAGCCATCATAGCGGAGCAAGCAGAGATACGCAGTATTTT. The chain uses TRBV11-1 and TRBJ2-3; D is possibly TRBD2 (6 bases). In germline, CDR1 is SGHAT, CDR2 FQDESV (reference sequence). There are 16 residues in the CDR3.

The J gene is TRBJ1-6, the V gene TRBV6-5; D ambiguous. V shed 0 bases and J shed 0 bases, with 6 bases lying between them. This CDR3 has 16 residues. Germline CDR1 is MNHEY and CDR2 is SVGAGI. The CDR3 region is CASSYSQSSYNSPLHF. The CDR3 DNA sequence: TGTGCCAGCAGTTACTCTCAGAGCTCCTATAATTCACCCCTCCACTTT.

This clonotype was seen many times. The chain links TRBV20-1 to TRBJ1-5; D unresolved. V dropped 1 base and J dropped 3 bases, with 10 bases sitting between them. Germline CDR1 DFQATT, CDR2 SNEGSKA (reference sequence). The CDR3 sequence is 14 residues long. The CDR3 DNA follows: TGCAGTGCTAGAGGTGGAGCCTCCAATCAGCCCCAGCATTTT. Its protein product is CSARGGASNQPQHF.

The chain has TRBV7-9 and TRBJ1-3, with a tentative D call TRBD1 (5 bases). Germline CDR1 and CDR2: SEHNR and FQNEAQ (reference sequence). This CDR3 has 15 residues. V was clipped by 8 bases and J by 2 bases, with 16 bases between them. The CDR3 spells CASATQVSTGNTIYF. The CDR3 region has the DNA TGTGCCAGCGCCACACAGGTGTCGACTGGAAACACCATATATTTT.

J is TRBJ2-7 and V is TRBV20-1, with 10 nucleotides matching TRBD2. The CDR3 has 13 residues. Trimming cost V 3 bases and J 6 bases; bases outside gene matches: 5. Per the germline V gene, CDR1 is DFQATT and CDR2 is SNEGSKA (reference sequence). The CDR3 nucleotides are TGCAGTGCTAGGCGACCTAGCGGGAGCGAGCAGTACTTC. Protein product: CSARRPSGSEQYF.